This T cell receptor beta chain appears in the sequencing data of a study of blood T cell repertoires in COVID-19. Looking at the study overall: Acute and convalescent COVID-19 samples came from the United States, Italy and Spain.

Profiling relied on immunoSEQ multiplex PCR, and the TCRdb table lists in-frame clones only, not all of them. The sample yields about 220,000 clones, 80% seen once. This clone occurred a few times. The sequenced material came from peripheral blood. The source of this sequence is a human donor in a cohort sampled during active COVID-19.

CDR3: CASSPEGRPTQYF. As DNA, the CDR3 is TGTGCCAGCAGCCCGGAGGGACGGCCTACGCAGTATTTT. The chain uses TRBV5-4 and TRBJ2-3, with D maybe TRBD2 (6 bases). V lost 4 bases and J 8 bases, leaving 14 bases between the germline ends. This CDR3 has 13 amino acids. The V gene's germline CDR1 is SGHNT and CDR2 YYREEE (reference sequence).